The next 10 T cell receptor delta chains were all read from a single sample in a study of gamma-delta T cells after stem cell transplantation. TCRdb reapplied CATT to the RT-PCR reads. The table records 1,500 to 2,000 delta-chain clones, 4% to 4.5% of them present only once. What was sequenced was gamma-delta T cells. The receptors were sampled from a human donor. It is not recorded whose cells these are; they may come from a transplant donor.

Remarks on this clone: The protein recorded in TCRdb matches a much larger clone and deviates from this DNA's translation at residue 14, suggesting a read error; the protein here is obtained by translating the DNA. The chain combines TRDV2 with TRDJ3; 13 bases are shared with TRDD3. This CDR3 has 20 amino acids. In germline, CDR1 is GEAIGNYY, CDR2 EKD. CDR3 coding DNA: TGTGCCTGTGACGCCGACTGGGGGATACGCAACACCTGGGGCACCCGACAGATGTTTTTC. Residues: CACDADWGIRNTWGTRQMFF.

A remark on this clone: A read error likely explains this, since a far larger clone differs by one base. The sample holds other DNA sequences that translate to the same CDR3. This chain joins TRDV2 and TRDJ1; 13 bases line up with TRDD3. CDR1 and CDR2 from the germline V gene are GEAIGNYY and EKD. The CDR3 is 16 residues long. The CDR3 sequence is CACDSLGDTNADKLIF. The CDR3 region has the DNA TGTGCCTGTGACTCACTGGGGGATACGAACGCCGATAAGCTCATCTTT.

The sample holds many counts of this clone. A far larger clone is only one base removed, so a read error is likely. Different DNA sequences within this sample yield the same CDR3. The genes are TRDV1 and TRDJ2; 9 nucleotides line up with TRDD2. CDR3 length equals 22 residues. With V trimmed by 3 bases and J by 5 bases, 25 bases remained unmatched. Germline assignment: CDR1 TSWWSYY and CDR2 QGS. The CDR3 sequence is CALGDPGPFLPWGPNFTAQLFF. DNA for the CDR3: TGTGCTCTTGGGGATCCCGGCCCCTTCCTACCCTGGGGGCCCAATTTTACAGCACAACTCTTCTTT.

This chain connects TRDV1 to TRDJ1; 10 positions agree with TRDD3. CDR1 is TSWWSYY, CDR2 QGS, per germline. This CDR3 has 23 residues. V trimming: 1 base; J trimming: 4 bases; junction bases outside the gene matches: 27. The CDR3 DNA is TGTGCTCTTGGGGAACAGTCCCGGCTTCCTCTATTACTACTGGGGGATGGCTACGATAAACTCATCTTT. Its translation: CALGEQSRLPLLLLGDGYDKLIF.

This clone appeared a few times. A far larger clone differs by one base, so this is likely a read error. This chain connects TRDV2 to TRDJ1; D unresolved. CDR1 is GEAIGNYY and CDR2 is EKD in the germline V gene. The CDR3 is 14 residues long. The CDR3 nucleotides are TGTGCCCGTGACACCGTTGAGTACACCGATAAACTCATCTTT. As protein: CARDTVEYTDKLIF.

A note on this clone: TCRdb lists the protein of a much larger clone for this DNA, which differs at residue 10, so this is likely a read error; the protein given here is translated from the DNA itself. This rearrangement joins TRDV2 to TRDJ1; TRDD3 matches at 8 bases. The CDR3 has 16 residues. Germline CDR1 GEAIGNYY, CDR2 EKD. Losses at the gene ends were 0 bases for V and 1 base for J; bases not matched to a gene: 6. The CDR3: CACDTLGDYGTDKLIF. In DNA form, the CDR3 reads TGTGCCTGTGACACCTTGGGGGATTACGGCACCGATAAACTCATCTTT.

In its sample, this clone was seen many times. A far larger clone is one nucleotide away, so this likely arose from a read error. V usage is TRDV1 and J usage is TRDJ1; 9 nucleotides agree with TRDD3. This CDR3 spans 28 amino acids. CDR1 and CDR2 (germline): TSWWSYY, QGS. After removal of 2 bases from V and 2 bases from J, the junction contained 42 bases not matched to a gene. The CDR3 sequence: CALGEADLPPPPTGDTPLGFGTTDKLIF. CDR3 bases: TGTGCTCTTGGGGAAGCCGATCTTCCTCCTCCCCCTACTGGGGATACGCCTTTGGGGTTTGGAACTACCGATAAACTCATCTTT.

This clone came up a few times. Only one base separates this from a far larger clonotype, so it likely reflects a read error. The rearrangement uses TRDV1 and TRDJ1; 7 bases map to TRDD3. The ends lost 0 bases at V and 2 bases at J; junction bases unmatched: 30. CDR3 length: 24 amino acids. From germline, CDR1 is TSWWSYY and CDR2 QGS. The CDR3 region has the DNA TGTGCTCTTGGGGAACTACTGGACCTCTACCGGATGTACTGGAGGATACGGTCTACCGATAAACTCATCTTT. Residues: CALGELLDLYRMYWRIRSTDKLIF.

As for this clone: For this DNA, TCRdb reports the protein of a much larger clone, which diverges at residue 6, most likely from a read error; the protein presented here is translated directly from the DNA. The chain combines TRDV2 with TRDJ2; the D call may be TRDD2 or TRDD3 (8 bases each). The CDR3 consists of 17 residues. V lost 3 bases to trimming and J lost 4 bases, with 20 bases between them. In germline, CDR1 is GEAIGNYY, CDR2 EKD. The CDR3 bases are TGTGCCTGTGACGCCCTTCCTATTGGGGGATCGACAGCACAACTCTTCTTT. It specifies CACDALPIGGSTAQLFF.

A remark on this clone: A much larger clone sits a single nucleotide away, making a read error possible. This same CDR3 is encoded by further DNA sequences in the sample. The chain has TRAV29/DV5 and TRDJ1, with TRDD3 matching 13 bases. This CDR3 is 17 amino acids long. CDR1 is NSMFDY, CDR2 ISSIKDK, per germline. The CDR3 is CAASYVLGDTGTDKLIF. The CDR3 DNA is TGCGCAGCAAGCTACGTACTGGGGGATACGGGGACCGATAAACTCATCTTT.